Listed below are T cell receptor beta chains from one sample, sequenced in a study of cytomegalovirus exposure and HLA in healthy donors. Profiled with immunoSEQ multiplex PCR; TCRdb holds only in-frame clones, not every one. In the table there are 270,000 or so clones, around 90% of which are singletons. Sample: PBMCs. The receptors here all came from a girl aged 2 to 10 in good health and CMV-seronegative. The CDR3 runs from the conserved cysteine through the conserved F or W. Part of the rows lack a size; the others show once, few, many or a class for expanded clones.

TRBJ2-7	once	TRBV9	CASSVGSSGNLPEQYF
TRBJ1-1	few	TRBV5-4	CASSLDAGLDTEAFF
TRBJ2-7	once	TRBV18	CASSRGQGNYEQYF
TRBJ2-7	-	TRBV15	CATSRRTGAYEQYF
TRBJ2-7	-	TRBV10-3	CAIQDRLGEQYF
TRBJ2-1	-	TRBV10-1	CASSDYSGTGNNEQFF
TRBJ1-1	once	TRBV11-2	CASSLRAGSNTEAFF
TRBJ2-7	once	TRBV9	CASSSGQGSYEQYF
TRBJ2-1	-	TRBV15	CATSTIGGAGGYLNEQFF
TRBJ1-1	-	TRBV30	CACEGQANTEAFF
TRBJ1-4	-	TRBV30	CACRQGAGEKLFF
TRBJ1-1	-	TRBV27	CASRSRLMNTEAFF
TRBJ2-7	-	TRBV4-1	CASSLILGQGAYEQYF
TRBJ2-2	-	TRBV4-2	CARGVGTSPNTGELFF
TRBJ1-4	-	TRBV6-1	CASSEPVNEKLFF
TRBJ1-2	-	TRBV19	CASSIGTVVYGYTF
TRBJ2-7	-	TRBV30	CAWGPPRGTLSYEQYF
TRBJ2-5	-	TRBV28	CASSFGSGGGETQYF
TRBJ1-5	-	TRBV28	CASIGVNQPQHF
TRBJ2-1	-	TRBV13	CASSPPWLAGGKGYEQFF
TRBJ1-1	-	TRBV7-9	CASSFTGEAMNTEAFF
TRBJ2-2	-	TRBV13	CASSLVVEGSGELFF
TRBJ2-2	-	TRBV7-9	CASSLGGLYTGELFF
TRBJ1-1	-	TRBV6-6	CASSYGRDSEAFF
TRBJ2-1	-	TRBV27	CASSETPAGFSYNEQFF
TRBJ2-3	-	TRBV7-6	CASSLDRTSGSLGTDTQYF
TRBJ1-2	-	TRBV6-5	CASSYNRDYGYTF
TRBJ2-7	-	TRBV5-1	CASSLVTGTVFYEQYF
TRBJ1-1	-	TRBV7-9	CASSLAAGAFF
TRBJ2-2	-	TRBV5-6	CASRSTGGNTGELFF
TRBJ2-3	-	TRBV9	CASSVASGGVGDTQYF
TRBJ1-1	-	TRBV6-4	CASSLNRGGTEAFF
TRBJ2-7	once	TRBV6-5	CASSGGQLNYEQYF
TRBJ2-7	-	TRBV4-1	CASSQGGGAFYEQYF
TRBJ2-1	once	TRBV5-6	CASSGGVGGEQFF
TRBJ2-4	-	TRBV29-1	CSVVWEWGKEAKNIQYF
TRBJ1-2	-	TRBV2	CASSDAGSTYGYTF
TRBJ2-5	-	TRBV5-4	CASSLAGGPRETQYF
TRBJ2-3	-	TRBV5-4	CASSFGTYTDTQYF